This TCR beta chain was observed in a study of blood T cell repertoires in COVID-19. In the authors' workflow: Researchers report that nucleated cell counts were estimated from reference gene primer amplification. The repertoire was sequenced with immunoSEQ multiplex PCR; TCRdb's copy has only in-frame clones and lacks some. The V and J calls and clone size come from that table; D and trimming were worked out from the DNA. The sample holds 260,000 or so clones; around four fifths are singletons and the top ten take 3.6%. Membership in each cohort depended on participant-reported clinical history. The trim removed 5 bases at V and 4 bases at J, leaving 11 bases unmatched. CDR3 length: 16 residues. CDR1 and CDR2 (germline): LNHDA, SQIVND (reference sequence).

The chain has TRBV19 and TRBJ1-2; 9 bases are a match to TRBD1. Sequenced: PBMCs or T cells enriched from blood (not recorded which). This clonotype originated in a woman between 40 and 55 years old who had been exposed to COVID-19. CDR3 amino acids: CASSLQGQGRSYGYTF. The CDR3 nucleotides read TGTGCCAGTAGTTTACAAGGACAGGGGCGAAGCTATGGCTACACCTTC. Together with reference TRBV19 and TRBJ1-2, the CDR3 gives the full variable domain: DGGITQSPKYLFRKEGQNVTLSCEQNLNHDAMYWYRQDPGQGLRLIYYSQIVNDFQKGDIAEGYSVSREKKESFPLTVTSAQKNPTAFYLCASSLQGQGRSYGYTFGSGTRLTVV.